The present T cell receptor beta chain was sequenced within a study of blood T cell repertoires in COVID-19. Study at large: The United States, Italy and Spain were the sources of the acute and convalescent COVID-19 samples. PBMCs, B-cell-depleted T cells, or T cells provided the cDNA or gDNA that made up the material.

Per the original data handling: How many nucleated cells were present was estimated from reference gene primer amplification. The assay was immunoSEQ multiplex PCR, and TCRdb's table has in-frame clones only and misses some. V and J calls and clone size follow that table, whereas D and trimming were derived from the DNA. Counted here are 240,000 or so clones, roughly 81% occurring once; the ten biggest clones make up roughly 8%. Seattle enrolled patients during active infection and tracked them longitudinally. Per germline, CDR1 SGDLS and CDR2 YYNGEE. V was pared by 4 bases and J by 3 bases, with 8 bases of the junction left unmatched. CDR3 length equals 16 residues. This clone was counted once.

J is TRBJ2-3 and V is TRBV9; 10 positions match TRBD1. The specimen sequenced was peripheral blood. The TCR comes from a woman at least 80 years old with COVID-19, enrolled during active disease. CDR3 DNA: TGTGCCAGCAGCTCCCGGACAGGGGGTTTGACAGATACGCAGTATTTT. Translated: CASSSRTGGLTDTQYF.